The 3 T cell receptor beta chains in this list originate from one sample, sequenced in a study of blood T cell repertoires in COVID-19. Libraries were prepared by immunoSEQ multiplex PCR; TCRdb keeps only in-frame clonotypes and omits some of them. Seen here are fewer than 450,000 clones, less than 90% observed once, and the top ten hold 1%. The sample consisted of PBMCs or T cells enriched from blood (not recorded which). Receptor source: a woman aged 25 to 39 who had recovered from COVID-19.

This clone was detected a few times. V gene TRBV7-2 combines with J gene TRBJ2-7; TRBD1 matches 12 bases. Germline V gives CDR1 SGHTA, CDR2 FQGNSA. Germline trimming cut 6 bases from V and 7 bases from J; bases unmatched to any gene: 10. CDR3 length equals 15 residues. The DNA of the CDR3 is TGTGCCAGCAGGCTCCCGGGACAGGGGGCGGGGGAGCAGTACTTC. Protein product: CASRLPGQGAGEQYF.

This clone was seen a handful of times. The chain has TRBV5-4 and TRBJ2-6; possible D gene TRBD2, 6 bases. Germline V CDR1 and CDR2: SGHNT, YYREEE (reference sequence). CDR3 length equals 18 residues. V shed 0 bases and J shed 6 bases, with 19 bases lying between them. The CDR3 DNA sequence: TGTGCCAGCAGCTTGGATCCCGGGACTTCTCTGGCGGCCAACGTCCTGACTTTC. Protein product: CASSLDPGTSLAANVLTF.

The rearrangement uses TRBV28 and TRBJ1-6, with D tentatively TRBD1 (6 bases). V was clipped by 6 bases and J by 7 bases, with 16 bases between them. The CDR3 consists of 15 residues. Germline V lookup: CDR1 MDHEN, CDR2 SYDVKM. In DNA form, the CDR3 reads TGTGCCAGCAGGGAAGCAGGACAGAGAAATTCACCCCTCCACTTT. It yields the protein CASREAGQRNSPLHF.